This T cell receptor beta chain derives from a study of blood T cell repertoires in COVID-19 (dated by TCRdb to the early 2020s). In terms of the full investigation: Samples from collaborators originated in the United States, Italy and Spain and spanned both the acute and convalescent phases of COVID-19. The prospective study material was composed of cDNA or gDNA derived from T cells, B-cell-depleted T cells, or PBMCs. Subjects who had been exposed to COVID-19, were actively infected with it, or had recovered from it provided the deeply sampled blood TCRbeta repertoires that made up the dataset. The repertoires were made available in a free public database intended to serve as a resource for research on the immune response to SARS-CoV-2. Samples came from the ongoing ImmuneRACE study (first 160 participants) plus 1,254 subjects from 6 global collaborators. The sample metadata nearly always contained a de-identified subject ID, COVID-19 status, age in years and sex. Where HLA class I and class II types were available, the types were taken from metadata supplied by the sample provider, not from assay-based typing.

To note about this clone: It has no known antigen specificity. No base quality information exists; no much larger clone differs at one position.

Paper-wide results and their limitations: Clinical and demographic metadata were provided uncurated, with the amount varying by source and participant.

Participants in the prospective study were aged 18 to 89 years, lived in some 24 United States geographic areas, and enrolled through a virtual design. In the prospective study, cohorts were assigned on the basis of participant-reported clinical history obtained from a screening survey and a study questionnaire. Recovered participants in ImmuneRACE Cohort 3 were defined by two consecutive negative NP/OP PCR tests, clearance by a healthcare professional, or resolution of symptoms. In the prospective study, mobile phlebotomists collected whole blood, serum and a nasopharyngeal or oropharyngeal swab from each participant. Participants in the prospective study had the option to provide additional blood draws and questionnaires over a 2-month period. Before DNA extraction, blood samples from the prospective study were shipped at room temperature or frozen. The immunoSEQ Assay, a bias-controlled multiplex PCR, was used to amplify TCRbeta CDR3 regions from genomic DNA. The original pipeline was this. The number of nucleated cells in each sample was estimated by amplification of reference gene primers within the assay. To quantify the absolute abundance of each unique TCRbeta CDR3 rearrangement, sequence reads were collapsed and filtered. For each sample, productive Simpson clonality was calculated as the square root of Simpson's diversity index over productive rearrangements. TCRdb mirrors the immuneACCESS table, restricted to in-frame sequences. Some clones are absent from its copies; in checked studies, under half trace to an unresolved V gene, and the reason for the others is unknown. Clone size and V and J calls were adopted from that table, with D and trimming inferred from the DNA. The sample has 300,000 to 350,000 clones on record, approximately 83% of them singletons. Less than 2.5% of the sample is held by the ten biggest clonotypes.

Sample: PBMCs or T cells enriched from blood (not recorded which). The receptor was isolated from a man younger than 40 who had recovered from COVID-19.

CDR3 reads: CASSLSGVGTEAFF. The nucleotides read TGTGCCAGCAGCTTATCAGGGGTAGGGACTGAAGCTTTCTTT. The V and J genes are TRBV7-3 and TRBJ1-1; TRBD1 is a weak D gene call, 6 bases matching. The CDR1 and CDR2 encoded by the germline V gene are SGHTA and FQGTGA. V loses 2 bases, J loses 5 bases, and the germline ends lie 12 bases apart. Taken from cysteine to phenylalanine, the CDR3 has 14 residues. Solely the CDR3 DNA is kept, with 42 bases framed from the first base. With the rest looked up from the reference TRBV7-3 and TRBJ1-1 genes rather than sequenced, the full variable domain is GAGVSQTPSNKVTEKGKYVELRCDPISGHTALYWYRQSLGQGPEFLIYFQGTGAADDSGLPNDRFFAVRPEGSVSTLKIQRTERGDSAVYLCASSLSGVGTEAFFGQGTRLTVV.